A selection of T cell receptor beta chains follows, all from one sample in a study of shared clonotypes between healthy human individuals. TCRdb's table, derived via immunoSEQ multiplex PCR, lists solely in-frame clones and lacks some. The profile shows roughly 2.2 million clones, 92% of them singletons. Sequenced material: naive CD4+ T cells from PBMCs. Every receptor here comes from a man aged 18 to 35 in good health. Some clones in this sample may be carry-over from other donors' samples. CDR3s include the opening cysteine and the closing phenylalanine or tryptophan.

V gene | CDR3 protein
TRBV5-4 | CASNSPYGYTF
TRBV6-1 | CASSELGGNQPQHF
TRBV9 | CASSGSGRALDEQFF
TRBV7-9 | CASSPPPGPYNEQFF
TRBV6-5 | CASSFDGYYGYTF
TRBV27 | CASSSLSKLYNEQFF
TRBV28 | CASSRHGRGYQKTYNEQFF
TRBV30 | CAGVARHGGYTF
TRBV5-6 | CASSSRRRSTDTQYF
TRBV4-1 | CASSQEETGLTQYF
TRBV27 | CASYGQAMVTQYF
TRBV18 | CASSRTGIGGTDTQYF
TRBV7-3 | CASSSRTSGPSNTGELFF
TRBV30 | CAWGDRRGEQYF
TRBV21-1 | CASSKIRQFF
TRBV7-9 | CASSFSQGAYNEQFF
TRBV27 | CASRPSDRASYGYTF
TRBV30 | CAWSTSGTDTQYF
TRBV5-1 | CASSLVGPGALRKKLFF
TRBV7-9 | CASGDQPQHF
TRBV6-1 | CASRARDGSSYEQYF
TRBV9 | CASSPRPGTDTQYF
TRBV11-2 | CASSLLGVTMNTEAFF
TRBV5-4 | CASSRRLAGLPYEQYF
TRBV28 | CASGPWASVIVQGTQYF
TRBV5-4 | CASSSGKQGNTEAFF
TRBV9 | CASSPEGTFRYGYTF
TRBV4-3 | CASSQEPSGSYEQYF
TRBV5-1 | CASRPDRVGTEAFF
TRBV6-1 | CASTSGQGPDTQYF
TRBV18 | CASSLSASSYNEQFF
TRBV5-4 | CASSPGQGDYEQYF
TRBV28 | CASSSGPITQYF
TRBV5-5 | CASRPGVAGEQYF
TRBV27 | CASKGILRPSSKQGATDTQYF
TRBV29-1 | CSVDLGNSYEQYF
TRBV27 | CASSFVQGNGYTF
TRBV6-6 | CASSKISGIGDTQYF
TRBV5-1 | CASSEGLAATRNEQFF
TRBV30 | CAWIGGFNYGYTF
TRBV5-4 | CASGRAAEAFF
TRBV5-6 | CASRWGGNSYEQYF
TRBV9 | CASSTGQRVHEQFF
TRBV6-5 | CASSYSTRATEAFF
TRBV2 | CASKDPGQRNYGYTF
TRBV9 | CASSPRMGLGYNEQFF
TRBV9 | CASSVDPTSGNTIYF
TRBV7-2 | CASSLGRPNSYEQYF
TRBV5-4 | CASSPSVGAGNTGELFF